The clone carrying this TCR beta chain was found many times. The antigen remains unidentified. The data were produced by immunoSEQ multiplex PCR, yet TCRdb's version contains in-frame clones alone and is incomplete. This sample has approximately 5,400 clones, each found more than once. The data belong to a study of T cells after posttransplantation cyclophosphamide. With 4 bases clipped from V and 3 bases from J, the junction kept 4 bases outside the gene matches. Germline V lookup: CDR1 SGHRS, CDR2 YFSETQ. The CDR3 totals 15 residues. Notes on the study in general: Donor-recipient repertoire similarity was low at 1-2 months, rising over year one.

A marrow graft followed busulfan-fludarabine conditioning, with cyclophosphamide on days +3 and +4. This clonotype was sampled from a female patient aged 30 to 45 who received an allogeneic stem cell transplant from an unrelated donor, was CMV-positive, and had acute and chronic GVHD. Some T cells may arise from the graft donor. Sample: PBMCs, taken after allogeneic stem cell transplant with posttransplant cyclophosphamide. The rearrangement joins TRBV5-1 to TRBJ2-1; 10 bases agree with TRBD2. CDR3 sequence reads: CASSPSGSYYNEQFF. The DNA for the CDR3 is TGCGCCAGCAGCCCTAGCGGGAGCTACTACAATGAGCAGTTCTTC.